A single sample gave rise to the 20 T cell receptor beta chains below, sequenced in a study of a mutant IDH1 vaccine in newly diagnosed glioma. Their antigens are not known. The data were produced by immunoSEQ multiplex PCR, yet TCRdb's version contains in-frame clones alone and is incomplete. The data contain tens of thousands of clones, about 82% of them seen just once; the ten biggest clones take up more than 9%. Time point noted: week 35, safety follow-up. The content of each vaccine dose was 300 ug of mutant IDH1 20-mer peptide, and topical imiquimod accompanied it. The sample in question was PBMCs, obtained from a glioma patient whose treatment included an IDH1 peptide vaccine. These receptors came from a middle-aged man with glioma.

The genes are TRBV5-6 and TRBJ1-4, with 7 bases matching TRBD1. The trim removed 4 bases at V and 7 bases at J, leaving 4 bases unmatched. Looked up from germline, CDR1 is SGHDT and CDR2 is YYEEEE. This CDR3 is built from 13 residues. For the CDR3, the DNA is TGTGCCAGCAGCAGACAGGGTCTTGAAAAACTGTTTTTT. Translated: CASSRQGLEKLFF.

The chain recombines TRBV5-5 with TRBJ1-6; D is unclear. Looked up from germline, CDR1 is SGHKS and CDR2 is YYEKEE (reference sequence). The CDR3 extends over 14 amino acids. With 1 base removed from V and 4 bases from J, the gap between germline ends came to 6 bases. The CDR3 sequence is CASSLLTYNSPLHF. CDR3 coding DNA: TGTGCCAGCAGCTTGCTAACGTATAATTCACCCCTCCACTTT.

A few counts support this clone. The chain links TRBV7-9 to TRBJ2-3, with 7 bases that match TRBD1. With V trimmed by 4 bases and J by 2 bases, 12 bases remained unmatched. The CDR3 length is 17 residues. CDR1 and CDR2 from the germline V gene are SEHNR and FQNEAQ (reference sequence). The CDR3 loop is CASSYTGAIINTDTQYF. CDR3 DNA sequence: TGTGCCAGCAGCTATACAGGGGCCATCATCAACACAGATACGCAGTATTTT.

The V gene is TRBV12-2, the J gene TRBJ2-7; the table gives TRBD2 as D, unverified against the DNA. TRBV12-2 is reported as a pseudogene. This CDR3 region has 13 residues. The CDR3 sequence is CASRRFGSYEQYF. The DNA for the CDR3 is TGTGCAAGTCGGAGGTTCGGCTCCTACGAGCAGTACTTC.

A word on this clone: Other DNA sequences in this specimen translate into the identical CDR3. The chain recombines TRBV5-8 with TRBJ2-5, with D unclear. Germline-derived CDR1 and CDR2 are SGHTS and YDEGEE. Trimming shortened V by 0 bases and J by 5 bases, and 5 bases separated the two germline ends. CDR3 length: 12 amino acids. As DNA, the CDR3 is TGTGCCAGCAGCTTGGTGGCGGAGACCCAGTACTTC. Translated: CASSLVAETQYF.

The V and J genes are TRBV29-1 and TRBJ2-3; D is ambiguous. The germline gives CDR1 SQVTM, CDR2 ANQGSEA. This CDR3 is 13 amino acids long. The ends were cut back, 4 bases at V and 0 bases at J, with 8 bases in the middle. The CDR3 DNA sequence: TGCAGCGTTGGGTCCGGGAGCACAGATACGCAGTATTTT. Protein: CSVGSGSTDTQYF.

The chain recombines TRBV11-2 with TRBJ2-1; 7 bases are a match to TRBD1. Per the germline V gene, CDR1 is SGHAT and CDR2 is FQNNGV. V was clipped by 1 base and J by 15 bases; unmatched bases: 3. The CDR3 runs to 11 residues. CDR3 DNA sequence: TGTGCCAGCAGCTTAGGACAGGGTGGGTTCTTC. Encoded protein: CASSLGQGGFF. The full variable domain, its missing parts supplied by reference TRBV11-2 and TRBJ2-1, is EAGVAQSPRYKIIEKRQSVAFWCNPISGHATLYWYQQILGQGPKLLIQFQNNGVVDDSQLPKDRFSAERLKGVDSTLKIQPAKLEDSAVYLCASSLGQGGFFGPGTRLTVL.

The gene calls are TRBV18 and TRBJ2-3; no clear D. Germline assignment: CDR1 KGHSH and CDR2 LQKENI. This CDR3 region has 13 residues. Trimming cost V 3 bases and J 0 bases, with 4 bases left between them. The CDR3 spells CASSPDSTDTQYF. The CDR3 DNA follows: TGTGCCAGCTCACCCGACAGCACAGATACGCAGTATTTT.

The V gene is TRBV6-6, the J gene TRBJ2-6, with D unresolved. Germline V gene lookup returns CDR1 MNHNY and CDR2 SVGAGI (reference sequence). V gave up 4 bases and J gave up 0 bases, with 10 bases separating them. CDR3 length equals 16 residues. This chain's CDR3 is CASSFDLLSGANVLTF. CDR3 nucleotide sequence: TGTGCCAGCAGTTTCGATCTCCTCTCTGGGGCCAACGTCCTGACTTTC.

This chain links TRBV7-5 with TRBJ1-4; no DNA check was done on the table's D call, TRBD1. TRBV7-5 is flagged as a pseudogene. The CDR3 sequence is 14 residues long. This CDR3 is CARSLYRSNEKLFF. The CDR3 DNA is TGTGCCAGAAGCTTATACAGATCTAATGAAAAACTGTTTTTT.

This clone was seen just once. The rearrangement uses TRBV7-2 and TRBJ2-3; 10 bases agree with TRBD1. The length of the CDR3 is 15 residues. Trimming cost V 4 bases and J 3 bases; bases outside gene matches: 4. Germline lookup yields CDR1 SGHTA and CDR2 FQGNSA. As DNA, the CDR3 is TGTGCCAGCAGCTCTAGGACAGGGGGGACAGATACGCAGTATTTT. Protein: CASSSRTGGTDTQYF.

The rearrangement links TRBV6-4 to TRBJ2-1, with D perhaps matching TRBD2 (5 bases). CDR3 length: 18 amino acids. Germline CDR1 is MRHNA and CDR2 is SNTAGT. Trimming took off 0 bases at V and 0 bases at J, with 15 bases between the two ends. The CDR3: CASSDSWGVTRSYNEQFF. In DNA, the CDR3 is TGTGCCAGCAGTGACTCTTGGGGAGTCACCCGCTCCTACAATGAGCAGTTCTTC.

The chain carries TRBV27 and TRBJ2-7; the match to TRBD1 covers 10 bases. CDR1 MNHEY and CDR2 SMNVEV come from the germline V gene (reference sequence). The CDR3 is 15 amino acids. V lost 2 bases and J lost 3; bases outside the gene matches: 4. The CDR3 DNA is TGTGCCAGCAGTTTAACGGGACAGGGGATCTACGAGCAGTACTTC. Translated: CASSLTGQGIYEQYF.

This chain uses TRBV5-6 with TRBJ2-1; a weak D match, TRBD2 (6 bases). CDR3 length equals 12 residues. V lost 3 bases and J 15 bases, leaving 16 bases between the germline ends. Germline V CDR1 and CDR2: SGHDT, YYEEEE. This CDR3 reads CASSSPEGYGFF. DNA of the CDR3: TGTGCCAGCAGCTCCCCGGAGGGGTACGGGTTCTTC.

This clone was seen repeatedly, ten times or more. The chain joins TRBV7-8 to TRBJ2-7; a weak D match, TRBD2 (5 bases). The germline gives CDR1 SGHVS, CDR2 FQNEAQ. V dropped 1 base and J dropped 3 bases, with 13 bases sitting between them. This CDR3 spans 15 amino acids. The CDR3 is CASSLGSASGYEQYV. The CDR3 bases are TGTGCCAGCAGCTTAGGGTCAGCCAGCGGCTACGAGCAGTACGTC.

The chain is built from TRBV4-1 and TRBJ2-3; tentative D call: TRBD2 (6 bases). The germline V and J ends were trimmed by 4 bases and 6 bases, with 14 bases remaining between them. CDR3 length: 14 residues. CDR1 is MGHRA, CDR2 YSYEKL, per germline. The CDR3 region is CASSPSGPWDTQYF. DNA for the CDR3: TGCGCCAGCAGCCCAAGCGGGCCCTGGGATACGCAGTATTTT.

The chain uses TRBV15 and TRBJ2-2, with a weak D call TRBD2 (5 bases). The germline V and J ends were trimmed by 5 bases and 5 bases, with 15 bases remaining between them. Germline lookup yields CDR1 LNHNV and CDR2 YYDKDF (reference sequence). The CDR3 runs to 15 residues. DNA for the CDR3: TGTGCCACCAGCGTTCGCCTAGGGAGAACCGGGGAGCTGTTTTTT. This gives the protein CATSVRLGRTGELFF.

The V call is TRBV19, the J call TRBJ2-2; D perhaps matches TRBD2 (5 bases). CDR1 LNHDA and CDR2 SQIVND come from the germline V gene (reference sequence). Deletions cut 6 bases from V and 8 bases from J, with 7 bases between. The CDR3 spans 11 residues. This chain's CDR3 is CASRTTGELFF. In nucleotides, the CDR3 is TGTGCCAGTAGGACTACTGGGGAGCTGTTTTTT.

V and J are TRBV11-2 and TRBJ2-1; tentatively, D is TRBD1 or TRBD2 (6 bases each). The CDR3 is made up of 17 amino acids. Germline V CDR1 and CDR2: SGHAT, FQNNGV. Trimming left V 0 bases short and J 3 bases short, with 15 bases between. CDR3 region: CASSLERSGAIYNEQFF. In DNA, the CDR3 is TGTGCCAGCAGCTTAGAAAGGTCGGGGGCGATCTACAATGAGCAGTTCTTC.

With regard to this clone: Within the sample, other DNA sequences also encode this same CDR3. V is TRBV4-1 and J is TRBJ2-3; TRBD1 might be the D (6 bases). CDR3 size: 14 residues. From germline, CDR1 is MGHRA and CDR2 YSYEKL. The V end was cut by 3 bases, the J end by 4 bases, with 11 bases between. This CDR3 is CASSQVQGPDTQYF. DNA for the CDR3: TGCGCCAGCAGCCAGGTACAGGGACCAGATACGCAGTATTTT.